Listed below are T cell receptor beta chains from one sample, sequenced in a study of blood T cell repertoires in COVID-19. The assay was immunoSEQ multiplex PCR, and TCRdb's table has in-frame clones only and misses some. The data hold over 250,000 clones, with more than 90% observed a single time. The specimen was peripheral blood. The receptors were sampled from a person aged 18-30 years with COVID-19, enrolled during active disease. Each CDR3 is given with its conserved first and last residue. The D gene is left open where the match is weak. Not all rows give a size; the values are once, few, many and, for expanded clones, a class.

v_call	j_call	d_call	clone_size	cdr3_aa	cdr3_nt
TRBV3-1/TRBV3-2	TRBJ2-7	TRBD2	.	CASSQDRYPSGKSYEQYF	TGTGCCAGCAGCCAAGATCGCTATCCTAGCGGGAAGTCCTACGAGCAGTACTTC
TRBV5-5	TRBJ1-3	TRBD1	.	CASSLNSGTEYSGNTIYF	TGTGCCAGCAGCTTAAACTCCGGGACAGAATACTCTGGAAACACCATATATTTT
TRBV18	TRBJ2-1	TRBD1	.	CASSRGQANSYNEQFF	TGTGCCAGCTCCCGCGGACAGGCCAACTCCTACAATGAGCAGTTCTTC
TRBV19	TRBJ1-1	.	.	CASSIPFMTPNTEAFF	TGTGCCAGTAGTATCCCCTTTATGACACCCAACACTGAAGCTTTCTTT
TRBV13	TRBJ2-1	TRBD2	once	CASSGQTGTSGGAGVF	TGTGCCAGCAGCGGCCAGACCGGGACTAGCGGGGGGGCCGGGGTCTTC
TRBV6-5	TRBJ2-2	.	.	CASNLLAADTGELFF	TGTGCCAGCAACTTACTAGCAGCGGACACCGGGGAGCTGTTTTTT
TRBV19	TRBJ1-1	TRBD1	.	CASTPSWTGNTEAFF	TGTGCCAGTACCCCCTCATGGACAGGGAACACTGAAGCTTTCTTT
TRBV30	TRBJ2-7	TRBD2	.	CAYEPGPGRIFSGSGYEQYF	TGTGCCTATGAACCGGGGCCGGGTCGCATTTTTAGCGGGAGTGGCTACGAGCAGTACTTC
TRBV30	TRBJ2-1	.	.	CAWSVRGHEQFF	TGTGCCTGGAGTGTACGCGGCCATGAGCAGTTCTTC
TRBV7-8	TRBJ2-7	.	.	CASSSDILSSYEQYF	TGTGCCAGCAGCTCCGACATCCTGAGCTCCTACGAGCAGTACTTC
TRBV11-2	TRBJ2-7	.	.	CASSSNELGPNYEQYF	TGTGCCAGCAGCTCAAACGAACTAGGGCCCAACTACGAGCAGTACTTC
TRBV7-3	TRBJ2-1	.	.	CASTAAKYNEQFF	TGTGCCAGCACAGCGGCCAAATACAATGAGCAGTTCTTC
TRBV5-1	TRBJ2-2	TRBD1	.	CASSLLDRANTGELFF	TGCGCCAGCAGCTTGTTGGACAGGGCGAACACCGGGGAGCTGTTTTTT
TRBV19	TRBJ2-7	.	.	CASSTGQSYEQYF	TGTGCCAGTAGTACGGGACAATCCTACGAGCAGTACTTC
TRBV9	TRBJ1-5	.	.	CASSATQNQPQHF	TGTGCCAGCAGCGCTACCCAAAATCAGCCCCAGCATTTT
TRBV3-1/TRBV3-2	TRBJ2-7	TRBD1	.	CASSPSRGEQYF	TGTGCCAGCAGCCCATCCAGGGGGGAGCAGTACTTC
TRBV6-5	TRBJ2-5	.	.	CASSHRSQETQYF	TGTGCCAGCAGTCACAGGAGCCAAGAGACCCAGTACTTC
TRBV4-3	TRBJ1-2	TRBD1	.	CASSRGVATGVNYGYTF	TGCGCCAGCAGCCGGGGGGTTGCGACAGGGGTGAACTATGGCTACACCTTC
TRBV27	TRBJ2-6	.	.	CATTGSGANVLTF	TGTGCCACCACTGGCTCTGGGGCCAACGTCCTGACTTTC
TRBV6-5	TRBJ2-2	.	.	CASSYADFTGELFF	TGTGCCAGCAGTTACGCGGACTTCACCGGGGAGCTGTTTTTT
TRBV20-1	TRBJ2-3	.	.	CSATRDTQYF	TGCAGTGCTACCCGAGATACGCAGTATTTT
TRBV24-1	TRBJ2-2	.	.	CATSALLTGELFF	TGTGCCACCTCAGCGCTGCTCACCGGGGAGCTGTTTTTT
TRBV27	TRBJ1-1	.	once	CASSLQVNTEAFF	TGTGCCAGCAGTTTACAGGTTAACACTGAAGCTTTCTTT
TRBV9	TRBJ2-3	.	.	CASSGPGEGDTQYF	TGTGCCAGCAGCGGCCCCGGTGAGGGAGATACGCAGTATTTT
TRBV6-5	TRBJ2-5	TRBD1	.	CASTERQGGRETQYF	TGTGCCAGCACGGAACGACAGGGGGGAAGAGAGACCCAGTACTTC
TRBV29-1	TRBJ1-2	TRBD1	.	CSVETGGGGYTF	TGCAGCGTTGAGACAGGGGGAGGTGGCTACACCTTC
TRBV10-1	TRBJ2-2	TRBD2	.	CASSESGLATGELFF	TGCGCCAGCAGTGAGTCGGGACTAGCGACCGGGGAGCTGTTTTTT
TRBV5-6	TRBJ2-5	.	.	CASSFRSRETQYF	TGTGCCAGCAGCTTTCGCAGTCGAGAGACCCAGTACTTC
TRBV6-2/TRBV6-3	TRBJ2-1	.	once	CASSYRGSYNEQFF	TGTGCCAGCAGTTACCGGGGATCCTACAATGAGCAGTTCTTC
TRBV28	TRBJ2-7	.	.	CASTGPGRVGAYEQYF	TGTGCCAGCACCGGCCCTGGGCGGGTTGGGGCCTACGAGCAGTACTTC
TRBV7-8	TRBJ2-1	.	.	CASSLVAYNEQFF	TGTGCCAGCAGCTTAGTTGCGTACAATGAGCAGTTCTTC
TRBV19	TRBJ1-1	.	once	CASRGTEAFF	TGTGCCTCAAGGGGGACTGAAGCTTTCTTT
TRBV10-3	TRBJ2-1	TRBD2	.	CAISSGTSGTSEQFF	TGTGCCATCAGTTCCGGGACTAGCGGGACCAGTGAGCAGTTCTTC
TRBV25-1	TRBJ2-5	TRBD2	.	CASSGSERESETQYF	TGTGCCAGCAGTGGATCCGAGCGGGAGAGTGAGACCCAGTACTTC
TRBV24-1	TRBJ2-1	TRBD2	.	CATSARGLLAGFDEQFF	TGTGCCACCAGTGCCCGGGGACTGCTAGCGGGTTTCGATGAGCAGTTCTTC
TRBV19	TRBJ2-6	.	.	CASSIESGTGANVLTF	TGTGCCAGTAGTATAGAATCCGGGACTGGGGCCAACGTCCTGACTTTC
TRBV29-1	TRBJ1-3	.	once	CSVAEGSGNTIYF	TGCAGCGTTGCGGAGGGCTCTGGAAACACCATATATTTT
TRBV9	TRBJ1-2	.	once	CASSVLQGYGYTF	TGTGCCAGCAGCGTACTACAGGGATATGGCTACACCTTC
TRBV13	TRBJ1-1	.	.	CASSLVAGPMNTEAFF	TGTGCCAGCAGCTTAGTGGCAGGCCCTATGAACACTGAAGCTTTCTTT
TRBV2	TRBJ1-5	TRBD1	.	CASNDRTGLNQPQHF	TGTGCCAGCAACGACCGGACAGGCCTGAATCAGCCCCAGCATTTT
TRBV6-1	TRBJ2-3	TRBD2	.	CASSDRLAGPSTDTQYF	TGTGCCAGCAGTGATCGCCTAGCGGGGCCTAGCACAGATACGCAGTATTTT
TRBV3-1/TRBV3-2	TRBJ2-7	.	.	CASSQPAATPGEQYF	TGTGCCAGCAGCCAACCGGCGGCCACCCCGGGGGAGCAGTACTTC
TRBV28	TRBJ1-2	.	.	CASSPGQATGYTF	TGTGCCAGCAGCCCTGGTCAGGCCACTGGCTACACCTTC
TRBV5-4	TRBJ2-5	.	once	CASSQRGIEETQYF	TGTGCCAGCAGCCAAAGGGGGATCGAAGAGACCCAGTACTTC
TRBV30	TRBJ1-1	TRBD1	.	CAWSADRGTEAFF	TGTGCCTGGAGCGCGGACAGGGGCACTGAAGCTTTCTTT
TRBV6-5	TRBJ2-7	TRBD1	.	CASSPTGYEQYF	TGTGCCAGCAGTCCGACAGGGTACGAGCAGTACTTC
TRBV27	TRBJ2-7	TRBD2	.	CASSFKAGGSYEQYF	TGTGCCAGCAGTTTTAAAGCGGGAGGCTCCTACGAGCAGTACTTC
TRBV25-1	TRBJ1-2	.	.	CASSGGSRYGYTF	TGTGCCAGCAGTGGGGGCTCGCGTTATGGCTACACCTTC
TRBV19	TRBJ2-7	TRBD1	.	CASSVTGGASYEQYF	TGTGCCAGTAGTGTTACAGGGGGCGCCTCCTACGAGCAGTACTTC